Listed below are T cell receptor beta chains from one sample, sequenced in a study of T cells in Graves' hyperthyroidism and ophthalmopathy. TCRdb called the multiplex PCR reads again in MiXCR, with one record for every CDR3 protein. The table records more than 350,000 distinct CDR3 sequences, about 15% of them present only once. The sample consisted of blood. Receptors originate from a woman under 40 with Graves' ophthalmopathy. The CDR3 runs from the conserved cysteine through the conserved F or W. The D gene is left open where the match is weak. Clone sizes are given selectively: once, few, many, or a class where the clone is expanded.

>many|NA|TRBV3-1|TRBJ1-3
TGTGCCAGCAGCCAATCCGTACCCTGGGGGTTCTCTGGAAACACCATATATTTT
CASSQSVPWGFSGNTIYF
>many|NA|TRBV11-2|TRBJ1-6
TGTGCCAGCAGCTTATCAAATGGGGGTTCACCCCTCCACTTT
CASSLSNGGSPLHF
>many|NA|TRBV6-6|TRBJ1-1
TGTGCCAGCAGTTACTCTATTGCCCCAGGGTCTAACACTGAAGCTTTCTTT
CASSYSIAPGSNTEAFF
>few|TRBD1|TRBV7-9|TRBJ1-4
TGTGCCAGCAGCTTAGGCCGACAGGGGGTGAATGAAAAACTGTTTTTT
CASSLGRQGVNEKLFF
>NA|TRBD2|TRBV24-1|TRBJ2-5
TGTGCCACCAGTGATACGGGACTAGCGGGGGCGCAAGAGACCCAGTACTTC
CATSDTGLAGAQETQYF
>many|TRBD2|TRBV12-3/TRBV12-4|TRBJ2-1
TGTGCCAGCAGTCCCACTACTAGCGGGGAGCAGTTCTTC
CASSPTTSGEQFF
>many|NA|TRBV18|TRBJ1-2
TGTGCCAGCTCACCACCTACCGATCTTATCGATGGCTACACCTTC
CASSPPTDLIDGYTF
>many|TRBD2|TRBV20-1|TRBJ2-1
TGCAGTGCGGGCGTACGCGGGGGGGCTTATGAGCAGTTCTTC
CSAGVRGGAYEQFF
>many|NA|TRBV7-8|TRBJ1-2
TGTGCCAGCAGCGAGGAGGGGGTTGACGGTGGCTACACCTTC
CASSEEGVDGGYTF
>NA|TRBD1|TRBV24-1|TRBJ2-2
TGTGCCACCAGTGATTTTGTTCAGGGGACAGCTAACACCGGGGAGCTGTTTTTT
CATSDFVQGTANTGELFF
>many|TRBD1|TRBV6-5|TRBJ1-4
TGTGCCAGCAGTCCACGACAGGGGGCCTTGGAAAAACTGTTTTTT
CASSPRQGALEKLFF
>NA|NA|TRBV2|TRBJ1-6
TGTGCCAGCAGGCCGGGACCCTATAATTCACCCCTCCACTTT
CASRPGPYNSPLHF
>many|NA|TRBV2|TRBJ2-1
TGTGCCAGCAGCCACCAATGGATCTTCCGGGGGTACAATGAGCAGTTCTTC
CASSHQWIFRGYNEQFF
>few|NA|TRBV7-2|TRBJ2-7
TGTGCCAGCAGCACATACGCCCAAGGGGGCTACGAGCAGTACTTC
CASSTYAQGGYEQYF
>many|TRBD1|TRBV5-5|TRBJ2-1
TGTGCCAGCAGCGTGGACAGGGCGAGGGATGAGCAGTTCTTC
CASSVDRARDEQFF
>few|NA|TRBV19|TRBJ2-7
TGTGCCACAATGGGGGTCGGGCCCTCCTACGAGCAGTACTTC
CATMGVGPSYEQYF
>many|NA|TRBV18|TRBJ2-5
TGTGCCAGCTCACCAAAACAACTAGTATCAGAGACCCAGTACTTC
CASSPKQLVSETQYF
>NA|NA|TRBV19|TRBJ1-3
TGTGCCAGTAGGAAGACGTCCTCGAGCTCTGGAAACACCATATATTTT
CASRKTSSSSGNTIYF
>many|TRBD1|TRBV28|TRBJ1-1
TGTGCCAGCAGACATGGTATCAGGGGGCCCAGGATGAACACTGAAGCTTTCTTT
CASRHGIRGPRMNTEAFF
>many|TRBD2|TRBV2|TRBJ2-3
TGTGCCAGCAGCCCTAGCGGGGGGGCCGGAACGCAGTATTTT
CASSPSGGAGTQYF
>many|NA|TRBV6-1|TRBJ2-2
TGTGCCAGCAGTGGACAGGACACCGGGGAGCTGTTTTTT
CASSGQDTGELFF
>many|NA|TRBV5-1|TRBJ2-7
TGCGCCAGCAGCCGAACATCCATATTGCGGGGAACCTACGAGCAGTACTTC
CASSRTSILRGTYEQYF
>many|NA|TRBV3-1|TRBJ1-4
TGTGCCAGCAGCCAATATCAGGCAACTAATGAAAAACTGTTTTTT
CASSQYQATNEKLFF